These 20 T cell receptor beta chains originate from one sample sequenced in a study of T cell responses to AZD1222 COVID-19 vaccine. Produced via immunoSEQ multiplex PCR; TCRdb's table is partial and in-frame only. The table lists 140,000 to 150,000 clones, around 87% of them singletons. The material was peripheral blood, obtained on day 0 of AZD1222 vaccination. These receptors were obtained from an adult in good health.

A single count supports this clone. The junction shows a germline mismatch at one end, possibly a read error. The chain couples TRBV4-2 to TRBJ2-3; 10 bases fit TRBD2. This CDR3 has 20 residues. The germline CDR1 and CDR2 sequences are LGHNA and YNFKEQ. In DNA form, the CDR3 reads TGTGCCAGCGGCCAAGGGCCAGCGGGAGGGCCTAGTTCTCGCACAGATACGCAGTATTTT. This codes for CASGQGPAGGPSSRTDTQYF.

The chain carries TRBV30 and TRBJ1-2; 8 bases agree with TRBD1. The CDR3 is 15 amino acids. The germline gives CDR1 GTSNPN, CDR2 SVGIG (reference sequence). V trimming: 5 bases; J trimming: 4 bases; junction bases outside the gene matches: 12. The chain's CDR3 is CAWGKPPGGTYGYTF. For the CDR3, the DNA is TGTGCCTGGGGAAAACCGCCAGGGGGCACCTATGGCTACACCTTC.

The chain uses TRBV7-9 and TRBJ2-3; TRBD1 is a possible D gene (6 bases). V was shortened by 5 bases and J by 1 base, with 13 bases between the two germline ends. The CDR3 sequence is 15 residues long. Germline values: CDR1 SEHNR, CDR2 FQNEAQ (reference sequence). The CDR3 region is CASSQTGSRTDTQYF. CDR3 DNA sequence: TGTGCCAGCAGCCAAACAGGGTCCCGCACAGATACGCAGTATTTT.

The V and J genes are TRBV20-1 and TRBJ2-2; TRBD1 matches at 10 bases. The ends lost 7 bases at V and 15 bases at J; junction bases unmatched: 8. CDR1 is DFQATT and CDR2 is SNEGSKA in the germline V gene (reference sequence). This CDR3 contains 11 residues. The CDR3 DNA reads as TGCAGTGGGTCGGACAGGGGGACGATGTTTTTT. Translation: CSGSDRGTMFF.

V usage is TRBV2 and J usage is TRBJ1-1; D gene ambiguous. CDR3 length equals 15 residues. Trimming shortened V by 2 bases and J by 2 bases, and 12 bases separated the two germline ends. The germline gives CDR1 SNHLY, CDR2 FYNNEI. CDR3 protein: CASSENFRYNTEAFF. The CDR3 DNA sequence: TGTGCCAGCAGTGAAAACTTTAGATACAACACTGAAGCTTTCTTT.

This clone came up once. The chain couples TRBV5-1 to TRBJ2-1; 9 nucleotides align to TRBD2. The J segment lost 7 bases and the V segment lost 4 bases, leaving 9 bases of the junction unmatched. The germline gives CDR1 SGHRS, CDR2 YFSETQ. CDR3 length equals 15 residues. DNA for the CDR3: TGCGCCAGCAGCACTCAAGCGGGAGGAATGAATGAGCAGTTCTTC. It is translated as CASSTQAGGMNEQFF.

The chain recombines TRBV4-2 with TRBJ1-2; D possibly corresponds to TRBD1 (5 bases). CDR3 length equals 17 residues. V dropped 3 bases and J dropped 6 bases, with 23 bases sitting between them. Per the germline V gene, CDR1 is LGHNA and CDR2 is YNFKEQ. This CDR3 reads CASSQSSHIGGIDGYTF. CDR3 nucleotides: TGTGCCAGCAGCCAGTCTTCCCACATTGGGGGAATTGATGGCTACACCTTC.

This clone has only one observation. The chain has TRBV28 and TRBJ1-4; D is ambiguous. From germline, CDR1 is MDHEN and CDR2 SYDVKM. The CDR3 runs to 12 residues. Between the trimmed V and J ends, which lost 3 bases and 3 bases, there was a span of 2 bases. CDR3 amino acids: CASSLANEKLFF. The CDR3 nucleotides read TGTGCCAGCAGTTTGGCTAATGAAAAACTGTTTTTT.

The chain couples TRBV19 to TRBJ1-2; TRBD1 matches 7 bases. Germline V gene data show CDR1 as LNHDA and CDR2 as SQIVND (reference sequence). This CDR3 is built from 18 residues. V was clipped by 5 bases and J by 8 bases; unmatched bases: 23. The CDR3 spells CASSSSRQGGGLPEGYTF. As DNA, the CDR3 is TGTGCCAGTAGTTCATCCCGACAGGGTGGAGGGTTGCCGGAAGGCTACACCTTC.

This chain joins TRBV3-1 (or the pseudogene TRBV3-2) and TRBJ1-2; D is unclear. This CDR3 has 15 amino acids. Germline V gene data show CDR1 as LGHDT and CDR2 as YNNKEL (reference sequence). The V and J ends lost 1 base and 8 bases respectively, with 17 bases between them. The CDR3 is CASSQGAGAARGYTF. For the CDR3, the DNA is TGTGCCAGCAGCCAAGGGGCCGGAGCGGCGCGAGGCTACACCTTC.

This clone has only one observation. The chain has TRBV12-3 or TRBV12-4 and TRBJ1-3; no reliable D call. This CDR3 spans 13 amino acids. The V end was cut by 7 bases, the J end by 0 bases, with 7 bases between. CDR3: CASKDLSGNTIYF. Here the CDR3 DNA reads TGTGCCAGCAAAGACCTCTCTGGAAACACCATATATTTT.

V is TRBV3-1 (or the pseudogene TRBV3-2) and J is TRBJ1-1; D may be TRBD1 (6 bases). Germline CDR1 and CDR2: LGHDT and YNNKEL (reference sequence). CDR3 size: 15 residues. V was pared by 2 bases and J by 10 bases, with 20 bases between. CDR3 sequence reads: CASSQFDGGAAVAFF. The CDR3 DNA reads TGTGCCAGCAGCCAATTCGATGGGGGCGCGGCTGTAGCTTTCTTT.

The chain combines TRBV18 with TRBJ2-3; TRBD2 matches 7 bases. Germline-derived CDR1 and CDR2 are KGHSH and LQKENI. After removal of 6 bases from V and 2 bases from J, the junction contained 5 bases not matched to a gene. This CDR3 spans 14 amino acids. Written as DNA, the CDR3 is TGTGCCAGCTCGCGGACTAGTACCACAGATACGCAGTATTTT. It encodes CASSRTSTTDTQYF.

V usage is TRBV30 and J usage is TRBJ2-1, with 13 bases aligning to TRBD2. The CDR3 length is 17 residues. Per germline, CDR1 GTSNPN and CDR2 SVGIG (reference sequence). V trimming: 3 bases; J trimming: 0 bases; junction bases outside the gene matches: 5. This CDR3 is CAWSGTSGVHSYNEQFF. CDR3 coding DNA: TGTGCCTGGAGCGGGACTAGCGGGGTTCACTCCTACAATGAGCAGTTCTTC. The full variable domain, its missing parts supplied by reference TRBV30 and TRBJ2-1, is SQTIHQWPATLVQPVGSPLSLECTVEGTSNPNLYWYRQAAGRGLQLLFYSVGIGQISSEVPQNLSASRPQDRQFILSSKKLLLSDSGFYLCAWSGTSGVHSYNEQFFGPGTRLTVL.

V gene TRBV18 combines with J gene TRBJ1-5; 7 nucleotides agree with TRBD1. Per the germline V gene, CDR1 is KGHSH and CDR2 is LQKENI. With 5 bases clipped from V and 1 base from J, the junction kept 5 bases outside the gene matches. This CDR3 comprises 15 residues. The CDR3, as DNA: TGTGCCAGCTCAAATGGGACAGCCAGCAATCAGCCCCAGCATTTT. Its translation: CASSNGTASNQPQHF. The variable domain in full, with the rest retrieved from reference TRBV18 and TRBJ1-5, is NAGVMQNPRHLVRRRGQEARLRCSPMKGHSHVYWYRQLPEEGLKFMVYLQKENIIDESGMPKERFSAEFPKEGPSILRIQQVVRGDSAAYFCASSNGTASNQPQHFGDGTRLSIL.

The CDR3: CASSQGGINYGYTF. For the CDR3, the DNA is TGTGCCAGCAGCCAGGGGGGGATAAACTATGGCTACACCTTC. This chain connects TRBV7-2 to TRBJ1-2, with TRBD1 identical over 7 bases. This CDR3 spans 14 amino acids. The trim removed 5 bases at V and 2 bases at J, leaving 5 bases unmatched. The germline CDR1 and CDR2 sequences are SGHTA and FQGNSA.

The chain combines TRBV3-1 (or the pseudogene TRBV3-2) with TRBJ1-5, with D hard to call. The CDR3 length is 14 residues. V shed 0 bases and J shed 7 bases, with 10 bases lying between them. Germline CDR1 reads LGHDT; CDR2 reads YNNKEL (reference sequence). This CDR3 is CASSQEVNKQPQHF. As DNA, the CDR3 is TGTGCCAGCAGCCAAGAGGTCAACAAACAGCCCCAGCATTTT.

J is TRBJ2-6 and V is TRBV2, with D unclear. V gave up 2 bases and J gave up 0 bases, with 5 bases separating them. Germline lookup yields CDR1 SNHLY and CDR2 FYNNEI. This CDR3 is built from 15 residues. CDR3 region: CASSEYTSGANVLTF. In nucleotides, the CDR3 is TGTGCCAGCAGTGAATACACCTCTGGGGCCAACGTCCTGACTTTC.

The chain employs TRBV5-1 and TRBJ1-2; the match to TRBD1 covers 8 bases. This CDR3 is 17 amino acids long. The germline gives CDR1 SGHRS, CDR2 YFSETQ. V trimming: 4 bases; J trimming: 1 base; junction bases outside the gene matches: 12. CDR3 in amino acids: CASSPRTGLSNNYGYTF. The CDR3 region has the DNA TGCGCCAGCAGCCCACGGACAGGGTTGAGCAATAACTATGGCTACACCTTC.

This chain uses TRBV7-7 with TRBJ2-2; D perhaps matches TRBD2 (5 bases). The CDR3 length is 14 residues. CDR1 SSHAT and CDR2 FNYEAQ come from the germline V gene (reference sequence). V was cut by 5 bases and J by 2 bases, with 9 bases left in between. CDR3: CASSLRGNTGELFF. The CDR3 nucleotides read TGTGCCAGCAGCCTCCGGGGAAACACCGGGGAGCTGTTTTTT.